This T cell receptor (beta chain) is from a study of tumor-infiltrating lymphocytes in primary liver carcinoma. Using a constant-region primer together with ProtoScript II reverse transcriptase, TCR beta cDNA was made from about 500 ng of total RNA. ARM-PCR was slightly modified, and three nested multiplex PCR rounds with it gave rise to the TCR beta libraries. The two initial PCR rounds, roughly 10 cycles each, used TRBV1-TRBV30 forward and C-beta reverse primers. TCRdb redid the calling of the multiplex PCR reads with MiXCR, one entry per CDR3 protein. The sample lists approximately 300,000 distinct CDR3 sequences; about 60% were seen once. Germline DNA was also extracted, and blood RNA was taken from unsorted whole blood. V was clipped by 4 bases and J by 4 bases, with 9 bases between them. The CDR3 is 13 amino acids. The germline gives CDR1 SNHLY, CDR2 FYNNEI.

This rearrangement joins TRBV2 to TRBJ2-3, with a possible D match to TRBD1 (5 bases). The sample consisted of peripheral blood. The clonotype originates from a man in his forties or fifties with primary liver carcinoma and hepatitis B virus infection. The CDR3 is CASSVQGPDTQYF. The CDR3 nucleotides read TGTGCCAGCAGTGTTCAGGGCCCAGATACGCAGTATTTT.